This T cell receptor beta chain is from a study of T-cell memory formation after mild COVID-19. General study results and limits: Mostly located in CM and EM were contracting CD4+ clones, with contracting CD8+ clones located in EMRA. From day 15 to 85, contracting clones were balanced between CD4 and CD8, whereas later expanders leaned toward CD4+. Pre-infection memory showed some responding clones, and this suggested that cross-reactive memory joined.

MiXCR, run by TCRdb on the 5' RACE reads, gives a single entry per CDR3 protein. The table has 250,000 to 300,000 distinct CDR3 sequences, approximately 18% seen once; the top ten hold 23%. Trimming shortened V by 4 bases and J by 2 bases, and 11 bases separated the two germline ends. This CDR3 comprises 14 residues. This clonotype has a handful of counts. Its matching antigen is unknown. The receptor was derived from a man in his late teens or twenties who had mild COVID-19 (a few samples of this study predate the infection). Cell type and time point are not known. Material for sequencing was PBMCs or a T cell subset sorted from them (not recorded which). V is TRBV12-3 or TRBV12-4 and J is TRBJ2-5, with D perhaps TRBD1 (5 bases). CDR3 protein: CASSSRQTQETQYF. CDR3 in DNA: TGTGCCAGCAGTTCCCGACAGACACAAGAGACCCAGTACTTC.